These 15 T cell receptor beta chains came from one sample sequenced in a study of T cells in Graves' hyperthyroidism and ophthalmopathy. Researchers took RNA transcripts and amplified the TCR beta CDR3 regions from them. HTBI primers drove first-round RT-PCR of the TCR CDR3. TCRdb fed the multiplex PCR reads into MiXCR, producing one record per CDR3 protein. The sample yields around 400,000 distinct CDR3 sequences, 25% seen once. The sequenced sample was blood. Receptors originate from a man in his fifties or sixties with Graves' hyperthyroidism.

In DNA form, the CDR3 reads TGTGCCAGCAGCTTACGGGAGGGCCCACACAATGAGCAGTTCTTC. Translating it yields CASSLREGPHNEQFF. V and J are TRBV7-9 and TRBJ2-1; 8 bases line up with TRBD2. This CDR3 comprises 15 residues. The germline V gene has CDR1 SEHNR and CDR2 FQNEAQ (reference sequence). The ends lost 2 bases at V and 5 bases at J; junction bases unmatched: 5.

The genes are TRBV29-1 and TRBJ2-5; D gene unclear. CDR1 and CDR2 from the germline V gene are SQVTM and ANQGSEA. The CDR3 runs 10 residues. With 6 bases removed from V and 7 bases from J, the gap between germline ends came to 9 bases. CDR3 region: CSVETRTQYF. The DNA for the CDR3 is TGCAGCGTAGAAACGAGGACCCAGTACTTC.

Ten or more counts support this clonotype. The chain combines TRBV28 with TRBJ2-7; either TRBD1 or TRBD2 may fit D (5 bases each). The CDR3 runs 13 residues. Germline V gene sequence: CDR1 MDHEN, CDR2 SYDVKM. V shed 3 bases and J shed 2 bases, with 8 bases lying between them. The CDR3 bases are TGTGCCAGCAGTTTGAAGGGACCCTACGAGCAGTACTTC. It specifies CASSLKGPYEQYF.

The gene calls are TRBV27 and TRBJ2-4; 9 positions match TRBD2. Germline trimming cut 4 bases from V and 7 bases from J; bases unmatched to any gene: 8. Germline CDR1 is MNHEY and CDR2 is SMNVEV (reference sequence). The CDR3 has 15 residues. The CDR3 region has the DNA TGTGCCAGCAGTTCCCAGGCGGGGGGGCCGAACATTCAGTACTTC. It yields the protein CASSSQAGGPNIQYF.

This clonotype was observed a handful of times. The chain recombines TRBV14 with TRBJ1-3; no definite D call. CDR3 size: 14 residues. Germline V CDR1 and CDR2: SGHDN, FVKESK. V was clipped by 4 bases and J by 4 bases, with 11 bases between them. CDR3 region: CASSRLGIGNTIYF. For the CDR3, the DNA is TGTGCCAGCAGCCGGCTAGGGATCGGAAACACCATATATTTT.

The chain couples TRBV7-9 to TRBJ1-1, with D tentatively TRBD1 (5 bases). CDR1 is SEHNR and CDR2 is FQNEAQ in the germline V gene (reference sequence). This CDR3 has 15 amino acids. V was cut by 6 bases and J by 0 bases, with 14 bases left in between. The CDR3 DNA follows: TGTGCCAGCAGTTTCAAGAGGGGCTTGAACACTGAAGCTTTCTTT. Protein product: CASSFKRGLNTEAFF.

This chain joins TRBV29-1 and TRBJ2-5; maybe TRBD1 (6 bases). CDR3 length: 11 amino acids. CDR1 is SQVTM, CDR2 ANQGSEA, per germline. V dropped 7 bases and J dropped 5 bases, with 11 bases sitting between them. CDR3 in amino acids: CSDRQVETQYF. The CDR3 coding sequence is TGCAGCGACCGACAGGTGGAGACCCAGTACTTC. Using reference TRBV29-1 and TRBJ2-5 for the parts outside the CDR3, the full variable domain is SAVISQKPSRDICQRGTSLTIQCQVDSQVTMMFWYRQQPGQSLTLIATANQGSEATYESGFVIDKFPISRPNLTFSTLTVSNMSPEDSSIYLCSDRQVETQYFGPGTRLLVL.

The chain has TRBV3-1 and TRBJ2-3, with a possible D match to TRBD2 (6 bases). Trimming cost V 1 base and J 3 bases, with 14 bases left between them. The CDR3 has 16 residues. CDR1 and CDR2 (germline): LGHDT, YNNKEL (reference sequence). DNA for the CDR3: TGTGCCAGCAGCCAAGGACTAGACCAGAGGACAGATACGCAGTATTTT. Translating it yields CASSQGLDQRTDTQYF.

The chain joins TRBV20-1 to TRBJ2-3; the D is unclear. CDR1 is DFQATT, CDR2 SNEGSKA, per germline (reference sequence). V lost 2 bases and J lost 2, with 5 bases in between. This CDR3 is 12 amino acids long. The CDR3: CSARQNTDTQYF. CDR3 coding DNA: TGCAGTGCTAGACAGAACACAGATACGCAGTATTTT.

The sample holds a few counts of this clonotype. The rearrangement links TRBV19 to TRBJ2-5, with 7 bases matching TRBD1. Germline V lookup: CDR1 LNHDA, CDR2 SQIVND (reference sequence). V shed 8 bases and J 0 bases; nucleotides not matched to a gene: 12. The CDR3 runs to 16 residues. This CDR3 reads CASHPSWQGDQETQYF. CDR3 DNA sequence: TGTGCCAGTCACCCCTCCTGGCAGGGGGACCAAGAGACCCAGTACTTC. The full variable domain, in which reference TRBV19 and TRBJ2-5 provide the parts outside the CDR3, is DGGITQSPKYLFRKEGQNVTLSCEQNLNHDAMYWYRQDPGQGLRLIYYSQIVNDFQKGDIAEGYSVSREKKESFPLTVTSAQKNPTAFYLCASHPSWQGDQETQYFGPGTRLLVL.

The chain links TRBV2 to TRBJ2-7; 11 positions match TRBD2. After removal of 9 bases from V and 3 bases from J, the junction contained 4 bases not matched to a gene. Germline V lookup: CDR1 SNHLY, CDR2 FYNNEI. CDR3 length: 13 residues. The CDR3 DNA reads TGTGCCAGTAGAACTAGCGGGAGCTACGAGCAGTACTTC. It encodes CASRTSGSYEQYF. Looking up the rest from reference TRBV2 and TRBJ2-7 gives the full variable domain: EPEVTQTPSHQVTQMGQEVILRCVPISNHLYFYWYRQILGQKVEFLVSFYNNEISEKSEIFDDQFSVERPDGSNFTLKIRSTKLEDSAMYFCASRTSGSYEQYFGPGTRLTVT.

As for this clonotype: An end of the junction does not agree with germline; a read error may underlie this. The chain uses TRBV10-2 and TRBJ1-2; D call uncertain. This CDR3 region has 15 residues. Germline CDR1 is WSHSY and CDR2 is SAAADI. CDR3 residues: CAGSETARPGYGYTF. In DNA, the CDR3 is TGCGCCGGCAGTGAGACGGCCAGGCCAGGCTATGGCTACACCTTC.

V and J are TRBV7-9 and TRBJ2-7; D remains unclear. Germline V gives CDR1 SEHNR, CDR2 FQNEAQ (reference sequence). CDR3 size: 13 residues. The V gene lost 5 bases and the J gene lost 7 bases, with 15 bases spanning the gap. The CDR3 DNA reads TGTGCCAGCAGCCCCCCCCCTAGGGAAGAGCAGTACTTC. It codes for CASSPPPREEQYF.

J is TRBJ2-2 and V is TRBV30, with 9 bases lining up with TRBD2. The CDR3 consists of 17 residues. Germline lookup yields CDR1 GTSNPN and CDR2 SVGIG (reference sequence). V shed 2 bases, J shed 0 bases, and the junction held 7 bases outside the gene matches. The CDR3 sequence: CAWSLIAGAPNTGELFF. The CDR3 bases are TGTGCCTGGAGTCTAATAGCGGGAGCCCCGAACACCGGGGAGCTGTTTTTT.

The chain recombines TRBV13 with TRBJ2-7, with 7 bases lining up with TRBD2. Germline-derived CDR1 and CDR2 are PRHDT and FYEKMQ (reference sequence). The junction had 11 bases not matched to a gene; V was cut back by 5 bases and J by 7 bases. The CDR3 is 14 amino acids. The CDR3 spells CASSIASGLREQYF. As DNA, the CDR3 is TGTGCCAGCAGCATCGCTAGCGGTCTGAGGGAGCAGTACTTC.